The 8 T cell receptor beta chains reported below all come from one sample, sequenced in a study of cytomegalovirus exposure and HLA in healthy donors. A multiplex PCR was run with 60 Vbeta primers and 13 Jbeta primers. Produced via immunoSEQ multiplex PCR; TCRdb's table is partial and in-frame only. The repertoire includes some 130,000 clones, about 78% of them detected once, and about 1.5% sits in the top ten. Sequences were obtained from PBMCs. The receptor set was obtained from a female donor in good health and CMV-seronegative.

The chain uses TRBV2 and TRBJ2-7; 7 nucleotides align to TRBD1. The CDR3 covers 13 residues. CDR1 is SNHLY and CDR2 is FYNNEI in the germline V gene. V shed 3 bases, J shed 6 bases, and the junction held 5 bases outside the gene matches. The CDR3 reads CASSEGRGREQYF. DNA for the CDR3: TGTGCCAGCAGTGAGGGTAGGGGGCGCGAGCAGTACTTC.

The J gene is TRBJ1-1, the V gene TRBV6-5, with TRBD1 identical over 7 bases. The germline V gene encodes CDR1 MNHEY and CDR2 SVGAGI. The CDR3 length is 11 residues. Losses at the gene ends were 7 bases for V and 11 bases for J; bases not matched to a gene: 7. This CDR3 is CASTAQGLAFF. The CDR3 nucleotides read TGTGCCAGCACCGCACAGGGGTTGGCTTTCTTT.

This clone was seen a single time. The chain has TRBV28 and TRBJ2-7, with 8 bases that match TRBD1. The V segment lost 8 bases and the J segment 4 bases; nucleotides outside the gene matches: 4. The germline V gene encodes CDR1 MDHEN and CDR2 SYDVKM. The CDR3 length is 12 residues. The CDR3 coding sequence is TGTGCCAGCCATCGACAGGGGTACGAGCAGTACTTC. Translating it yields CASHRQGYEQYF. Full variable domain (missing parts from reference TRBV28 and TRBJ2-7): DVKVTQSSRYLVKRTGEKVFLECVQDMDHENMFWYRQDPGLGLRLIYFSYDVKMKEKGDIPEGYSVSREKKERFSLILESASTNQTSMYLCASHRQGYEQYFGPGTRLTVT.

The chain joins TRBV10-3 to TRBJ2-1, with 7 bases aligning to TRBD1. V shed 10 bases, J shed 6 bases, and the junction held 15 bases outside the gene matches. The CDR3 has 15 residues. Germline V gene data show CDR1 as ENHRY and CDR2 as SYGVKD. The CDR3 sequence: CASLSRDSPSNEQFF. The CDR3 DNA sequence: TGTGCCAGCCTTTCACGGGACAGCCCGAGCAATGAGCAGTTCTTC.

This rearrangement joins TRBV7-6 to TRBJ1-1; no reliable D call. Germline CDR1 SGHVS, CDR2 FNYEAQ. The CDR3 sequence is 12 residues long. The V gene lost 1 base and the J gene lost 7 bases, with 7 bases spanning the gap. The DNA of the CDR3 is TGTGCCAGCAGCTTAGACAAAAGTGAAGCTTTCTTT. It specifies CASSLDKSEAFF.

The gene calls are TRBV6-5 and TRBJ1-1; D remains ambiguous. V was cut by 2 bases and J by 8 bases, with 12 bases left in between. Germline V gene sequence: CDR1 MNHEY, CDR2 SVGAGI. This CDR3 is 13 amino acids long. The CDR3 DNA sequence: TGTGCCAGCAGTTACGTTGGGCGCCCGGAAGCTTTCTTT. Its protein product is CASSYVGRPEAFF.

The table lists this clone with a few counts. J is TRBJ2-3 and V is TRBV4-2; 7 bases are shared with TRBD2. Germline V lookup: CDR1 LGHNA, CDR2 YNFKEQ. After removal of 0 bases from V and 10 bases from J, the junction contained 7 bases not matched to a gene. This CDR3 contains 14 residues. The DNA of the CDR3 is TGTGCCAGCAGCCAAGATTTAGGGCTAGCGGCGCAGTATTTT. Amino acids: CASSQDLGLAAQYF.

Written as DNA, the CDR3 is TGTGCCAGTACCCCCGGGACAGGCGACTACGAGCAGTACTTC. Its translation is CASTPGTGDYEQYF. The V call is TRBV19, the J call TRBJ2-7, with 8 bases lining up with TRBD1. Germline CDR1 and CDR2: LNHDA and SQIVND (reference sequence). This CDR3 region has 14 residues. J gave up 3 bases and V 7 bases, and 8 bases lay outside the gene matches.